This TCR beta chain appears in the sequencing data of a study of blood T cell repertoires in COVID-19. Germline V gene sequence: CDR1 SGHNT, CDR2 YYREEE (reference sequence). The germline V and J ends were trimmed by 2 bases and 1 base, with 9 bases remaining between them. The CDR3 is 14 amino acids. Per the original methods: Reference gene primer amplification gave nucleated cell count estimates. Clones were read by immunoSEQ multiplex PCR, and TCRdb kept only the in-frame ones, dropping some. The DNA was the basis for D and trimming; V, J and clone size are from that table. The sample contains about 410,000 clones, about nine tenths of which appear only once. Recovery among Cohort 3 donors was established by two negative PCRs, clearance, or symptom resolution.

V is TRBV5-4 and J is TRBJ1-1; perhaps TRBD1 as D (5 bases). The TCR was taken from a woman aged 25 to 45 who had recovered from COVID-19. Source material: PBMCs or T cells enriched from blood (not recorded which). Here the CDR3 reads CASSLRQKNTEAFF. The CDR3 coding sequence is TGTGCCAGCAGCTTAAGACAGAAGAACACTGAAGCTTTCTTT.